This is a list of T cell receptor beta chains from one sample in a study of T cell repertoires in cytomegalovirus infection. Each CDR3 protein is one row after TCRdb ran MiXCR on the reads. The sample has approximately 400,000 distinct CDR3 sequences; about a third are singletons. Source material: PBMCs. The receptor source for this set is a human donor in good health (CMV status not recorded). Some clones in this sample may be carry-over from other donors' samples. CDR3s include the opening cysteine and the closing phenylalanine or tryptophan. The D gene is left open where the match is weak. Clone sizes are given selectively: once, few, many, or a class where the clone is expanded.

D gene | J gene | clone size | V gene | CDR3 DNA | CDR3 protein
TRBD1 | TRBJ1-2 | few | TRBV7-8 | TGTGCCAGCAGCTTAGCGGGGACAGGTGGGGGGTATGGCTACACCTTC | CASSLAGTGGGYGYTF
- | TRBJ1-1 | few | TRBV4-1 | TGCGCCAGCAGCCAAGTAATGAAGACGGGTGGGGGCGGAAGCACTGAAGCTTTCTTT | CASSQVMKTGGGGSTEAFF
- | TRBJ2-1 | many | TRBV7-6 | TGTGCCAGCAGCTTAAGGGTCAGATCCTACAATGAGCAGTTCTTC | CASSLRVRSYNEQFF
- | TRBJ2-5 | - | TRBV15 | TGTGCCACCAGCAGAGTGGGCAGGGGTGAGGAGACCCAGTACTTC | CATSRVGRGEETQYF
- | TRBJ2-3 | - | TRBV7-4 | TGTGCCAGCAGCTCTAGGAGAGAGGGCATCACAGATACGCAGTATTTT | CASSSRREGITDTQYF
- | TRBJ1-6 | few | TRBV7-3 | TGTGCCAGCAGCCACACGGGCCCTAATTCACCCCTCCACTTT | CASSHTGPNSPLHF
- | TRBJ1-1 | many | TRBV7-2 | TGTGCCAGCAGCTTAAGGCGCTACACTGAAGCTTTCTTT | CASSLRRYTEAFF
TRBD1 | TRBJ2-4 | - | TRBV7-9 | TGTGCCAGCAGCTCAAACCGTGGACAGGGCGCAAACATTCAGTACTTC | CASSSNRGQGANIQYF
TRBD1 | TRBJ2-7 | - | TRBV5-1 | TGCGCCAGCACGATGACAGGGGGCAACGAGCAGTACTTC | CASTMTGGNEQYF
TRBD1 | TRBJ2-5 | - | TRBV5-6 | TGTGCCAGCAGCCCCTTCGACAGGGGTAGGGAGACCCAGTACTTC | CASSPFDRGRETQYF
- | TRBJ1-1 | few | TRBV6-5 | TGTGCCAGCAGTTACTCAGGACTTTTAGACACTGAAGCTTTCTTT | CASSYSGLLDTEAFF
TRBD1 | TRBJ1-5 | - | TRBV7-8 | TGTGCCAGCAGCTTAGTGGGACAGGGACGTTATAGCAATCAGCCCCAGCATTTT | CASSLVGQGRYSNQPQHF
- | TRBJ1-1 | - | TRBV5-1 | TGCGCCAGCAGCTCCGGGACGGTAGAACTGAACACTGAAGCTTTCTTT | CASSSGTVELNTEAFF
- | TRBJ1-3 | few | TRBV6-5 | TGTGCCAGCAGTTACTTCCCCAGCAGACCCTCTGGAAACACCATATATTTT | CASSYFPSRPSGNTIYF
- | TRBJ1-1 | few | TRBV12-3/TRBV12-4 | TGTGCCACACAGGCAAACACTGAAGCTTTCTTT | CATQANTEAFF
TRBD1 | TRBJ2-7 | few | TRBV12-3/TRBV12-4 | TGTGCCAGCAGCCCCGGGACAGACATTACCTACGAGCAGTACTTC | CASSPGTDITYEQYF
- | TRBJ2-2 | - | TRBV11-2 | TGTGCCAGCAGCTTAGAGAGGCGGCTGCGCACCGGGGAGCTGTTTTTT | CASSLERRLRTGELFF
TRBD2 | TRBJ2-5 | - | TRBV4-1 | TGCGACAGCAGCCAAGAGGCCCTAGCGGGGAGGACCCAGTACTTC | CDSSQEALAGRTQYF
- | TRBJ2-5 | many | TRBV7-8 | TGTGCCAGCAGCTTAGAGCGTGGGACCCAGTACTTC | CASSLERGTQYF
TRBD1 | TRBJ2-2 | few | TRBV12-3/TRBV12-4 | TGTGCCAGCAGTTTAGCGACAGGGGGGGGGGAGCTGTTTTTT | CASSLATGGGELFF
TRBD1 | TRBJ1-1 | few | TRBV15 | TGTGCCACCAGCAAAGGACAGGGTAGGGCTGAAGCTTTCTTT | CATSKGQGRAEAFF
- | TRBJ2-7 | - | TRBV7-2 | TGTGCCAGTAAAGAAAGTGGAAATTACGAGCAGTACTTC | CASKESGNYEQYF
TRBD2 | TRBJ2-1 | - | TRBV29-1 | TGCAGCGTTGATCCCAGTATAGCTATAGCGGGGGGGCGCGGTGAGCAGTTCTTC | CSVDPSIAIAGGRGEQFF
TRBD1 | TRBJ1-3 | - | TRBV7-6 | TGTGCCAGCAGCACCGGGGACAGTGTCAGTAGTGGAAACACCATATATTTT | CASSTGDSVSSGNTIYF
- | TRBJ2-4 | - | TRBV27 | TGTGCCAGCAGTCCTCAAGGGGGATGGGAGGACATTCAGTACTTC | CASSPQGGWEDIQYF
- | TRBJ1-6 | - | TRBV7-9 | TGTGCCAGCAGCTCGGACCAGGGGAGGTACTTACCCCTCCACTTT | CASSSDQGRYLPLHF
- | TRBJ2-2 | - | TRBV5-1 | TGCGCCAGCAGATCACAGGCGAACACCGGGGAGCTGTTTTTT | CASRSQANTGELFF
- | TRBJ1-1 | few | TRBV12-3/TRBV12-4 | TGTGCCAGCGCAGCCTCGGGTACTGAAGCTTTCTTT | CASAASGTEAFF
- | TRBJ1-3 | few | TRBV6-5 | TGTGCCAGCAGTTACTCGAGGACGTCTGGAAACACCATATATTTT | CASSYSRTSGNTIYF
- | TRBJ1-1 | - | TRBV7-2 | TGTGCCAGCAGCTCTACAGGGATGAAAACTGAAGATTTCTTT | CASSSTGMKTEDFF
TRBD1 | TRBJ1-5 | few | TRBV6-2/TRBV6-3 | TGTGCCAGCAGGAACCTTCCGACAGGGGCGTACAATCAGCCCCAGCATTTT | CASRNLPTGAYNQPQHF
- | TRBJ1-5 | - | TRBV24-1 | TGTGCCACCGCAGGGGAGGATCAGCCCCAGCATTTT | CATAGEDQPQHF
TRBD1 | TRBJ1-2 | few | TRBV30 | TGTGCCTGGAAGGACAGGGGCGCACCCTATGGCTACACCTTC | CAWKDRGAPYGYTF
- | TRBJ1-2 | many | TRBV28 | TGTGCCAGCAGTTTATCGGGACTGTTCTATGGCTACACCTTC | CASSLSGLFYGYTF
- | TRBJ2-7 | - | TRBV5-1 | TGCGCCAGCAGCTTGTCGACGGACTGGGGGGACTACGAGCAGTACTTC | CASSLSTDWGDYEQYF
- | TRBJ1-6 | - | TRBV3-1 | TGTGCCAGCAGCCAAGATCCGCACCCATCCACATCACCCCTCCACTTT | CASSQDPHPSTSPLHF
TRBD1 | TRBJ1-2 | - | TRBV6-1 | TGTGCCAGCAGTGAACCCCCCGGACAGGGCGTCGGCTATGGCTACACCTTC | CASSEPPGQGVGYGYTF
- | TRBJ1-2 | few | TRBV28 | TGTGCCAGCAGGGAAAGAGCCTATGGCTACACCTTC | CASRERAYGYTF
TRBD2 | TRBJ2-7 | - | TRBV11-2 | TGTGCCAGCAGCCTCTGGTTTGGTACTAGCGGGGGGGCCGGCTACGAGCAGTACTTC | CASSLWFGTSGGAGYEQYF
- | TRBJ1-5 | few | TRBV12-3/TRBV12-4 | TGTGCCAGCAGTCAAGGGACCGTTAACAATCAGCCCCAGCATTTT | CASSQGTVNNQPQHF
- | TRBJ1-2 | - | TRBV2 | TGTGCCACCGCAGGGGTTGGCTACACCTTC | CATAGVGYTF
- | TRBJ2-1 | - | TRBV6-1 | TGTGCCAGCAGTGAAGTAGGAGTAAATGAGCAGTTCTTC | CASSEVGVNEQFF
- | TRBJ1-1 | few | TRBV7-2 | TGTGCCAGCAGCTTCCCGGCAGCTGGGAACACTGAAGCTTTCTTT | CASSFPAAGNTEAFF
- | TRBJ1-1 | once | TRBV27 | TGTGCCAGCAGTGCGCCAGGAAAGAACACTGAAGCTTTCTTT | CASSAPGKNTEAFF